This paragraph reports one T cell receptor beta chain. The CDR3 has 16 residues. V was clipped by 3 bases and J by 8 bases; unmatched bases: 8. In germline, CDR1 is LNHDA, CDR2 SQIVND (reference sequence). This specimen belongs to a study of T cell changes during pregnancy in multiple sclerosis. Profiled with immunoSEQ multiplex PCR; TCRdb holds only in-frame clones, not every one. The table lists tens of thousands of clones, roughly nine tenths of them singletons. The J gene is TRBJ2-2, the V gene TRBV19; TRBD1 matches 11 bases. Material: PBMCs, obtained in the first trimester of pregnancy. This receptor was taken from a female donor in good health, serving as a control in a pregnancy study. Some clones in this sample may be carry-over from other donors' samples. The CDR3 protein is CASSIPGQGAAGELFF. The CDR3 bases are TGTGCCAGTAGTATTCCTGGACAGGGGGCAGCTGGGGAGCTGTTTTTT.